This TCR beta chain was retrieved from a study of T cells in Graves' hyperthyroidism and ophthalmopathy. Looking at the study overall: Peripheral blood sampling occurred at initial diagnosis, before any treatment.

This clonotype was counted only a few times. Its matching antigen is unknown. Not enrolled were patients with uncontrolled infection, other autoimmune disease, pregnancy or lactation. Roughly 10 ml of fresh peripheral blood supplied the PBMCs. Template material for amplifying TCR beta CDR3 regions consisted of RNA transcripts. The primer set for the first-round RT-PCR of the TCR CDR3 was HTBI. TCRdb used MiXCR to reprocess the multiplex PCR reads, holding one entry per CDR3 protein. The repertoire includes fewer than 900,000 distinct CDR3 sequences, under 20% of them detected once, and 15% to 20% sits in the top ten. Per the germline V gene, CDR1 is LGHDT and CDR2 is YNNKEL (reference sequence). The CDR3 runs to 16 residues. The ends lost 1 base at V and 2 bases at J; junction bases unmatched: 7. The study's findings and limits: The authors' 13 V-J model separated ophthalmopathy from stable hyperthyroidism.

The V gene is TRBV3-1, the J gene TRBJ1-2, with TRBD1 matching over 7 bases. The sequence was collected from a woman between 45 and 65 years old with Graves' hyperthyroidism that later progressed to Graves' ophthalmopathy. Material for sequencing was blood. CDR3 DNA: TGTGCCAGCAGCCAAGCGGATCGACAGGGCAACTATGGCTACACCTTC. This translates into CASSQADRQGNYGYTF. Combining the CDR3 with reference TRBV3-1 and TRBJ1-2 gives the whole variable domain DTAVSQTPKYLVTQMGNDKSIKCEQNLGHDTMYWYKQDSKKFLKIMFSYNNKELIINETVPNRFSPKSPDKAHLNLHINSLELGDSAVYFCASSQADRQGNYGYTFGSGTRLTVV.